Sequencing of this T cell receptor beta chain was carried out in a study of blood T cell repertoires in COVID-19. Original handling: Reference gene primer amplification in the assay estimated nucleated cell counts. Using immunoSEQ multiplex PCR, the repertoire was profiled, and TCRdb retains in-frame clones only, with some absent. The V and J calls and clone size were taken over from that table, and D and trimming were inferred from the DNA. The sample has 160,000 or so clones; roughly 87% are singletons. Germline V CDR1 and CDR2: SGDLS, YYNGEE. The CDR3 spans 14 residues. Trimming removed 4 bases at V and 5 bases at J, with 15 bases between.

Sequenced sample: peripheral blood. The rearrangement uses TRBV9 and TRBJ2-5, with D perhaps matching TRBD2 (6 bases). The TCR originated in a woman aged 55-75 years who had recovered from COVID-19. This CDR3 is CASSRAGMVETQYF. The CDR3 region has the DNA TGTGCCAGCAGCAGGGCGGGGATGGTGGAGACCCAGTACTTC. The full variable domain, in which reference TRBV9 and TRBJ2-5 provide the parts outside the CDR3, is DSGVTQTPKHLITATGQRVTLRCSPRSGDLSVYWYQQSLDQGLQFLIQYYNGEERAKGNILERFSAQQFPDLHSELNLSSLELGDSALYFCASSRAGMVETQYFGPGTRLLVL.